This entry lists 8 T cell receptor beta chains sequenced from one sample in a study of shared clonotypes between healthy human individuals. Clones were sequenced by immunoSEQ multiplex PCR, and TCRdb holds only the in-frame ones, with some missing. Of hundreds of thousands of clones in the sample, 55% to 75% are singletons; the top ten hold 1.8%. What was sequenced was memory CD4+ T cells sorted from blood. Subset denoted: CD45RA-negative fraction. The receptors were gathered from a woman in her 30s in good health.

Comment on this clone: A much more abundant neighbour one base away suggests this may be a read error. CDR3 DNA sequence: TGTGCCAGCAGTTTAATGAACACTGAAGCTTTCTTT. Amino acids: CASSLMNTEAFF. The chain combines TRBV28 with TRBJ1-1; D unresolved. Germline V gene data show CDR1 as MDHEN and CDR2 as SYDVKM. The CDR3 length is 12 residues. Deletions cut 2 bases from V and 0 bases from J, with 1 base between.

The chain has TRBV28 and TRBJ2-1; 14 bases match TRBD2. In germline, CDR1 is MDHEN, CDR2 SYDVKM. The CDR3 spans 14 residues. V was pared by 8 bases and J by 4 bases, with 1 base of the junction left unmatched. The CDR3 coding sequence is TGTGCCAGCCGACTAGCGGGAGGGTACAATGAGCAGTTCTTC. Amino acids: CASRLAGGYNEQFF.

The J gene is TRBJ1-1, the V gene TRBV7-2; TRBD1 aligns across 7 bases. From germline, CDR1 is SGHTA and CDR2 FQGNSA. After removal of 1 base from V and 5 bases from J, the junction contained 10 bases not matched to a gene. The CDR3 spans 16 residues. CDR3: CASSLVSSGGWTEAFF. CDR3 nucleotide sequence: TGTGCCAGCAGCTTAGTAAGTTCAGGGGGTTGGACTGAAGCTTTCTTT.

This clone was picked up one time. The chain recombines TRBV23-1 with TRBJ2-3, with 9 bases fitting TRBD2. TRBV23-1 is identified as an open reading frame with a role that is uncertain. With 8 bases clipped from V and 2 bases from J, the junction kept 17 bases outside the gene matches. There are 18 residues in the CDR3. CDR3 in DNA: TGCGCCAGCGGCTCCAGTGGGGAGCGGGGGGAAGACACAGATACGCAGTATTTT. Protein: CASGSSGERGEDTDTQYF.

This chain links TRBV6-5 with TRBJ1-2; D remains ambiguous. Per the germline V gene, CDR1 is MNHEY and CDR2 is SVGAGI. The CDR3 is 15 amino acids. With 4 bases removed from V and 1 base from J, the gap between germline ends came to 13 bases. As DNA, the CDR3 is TGTGCCAGCAGTTCCCCCCGTCGGAATAACTATGGCTACACCTTC. Its protein is CASSSPRRNNYGYTF.

About this clone itself: This may be a read error: a much more frequent sequence differs by one nucleotide. The J gene is TRBJ1-2, the V gene TRBV5-1; D gene ambiguous. CDR1 is SGHRS, CDR2 YFSETQ, per germline. With 0 bases removed from V and 3 bases from J, the gap between germline ends came to 9 bases. This CDR3 contains 14 residues. In DNA form, the CDR3 reads TGCGCCAGCAGCTTGGTAGACGCCGACTATGGCTACACCTTC. It codes for CASSLVDADYGYTF.

V is TRBV6-5 and J is TRBJ2-3; possibly TRBD1 for D (6 bases). The CDR3 is 15 residues long. From germline, CDR1 is MNHEY and CDR2 SVGAGI. Trimming left V 6 bases short and J 2 bases short, with 15 bases between. The CDR3 region has the DNA TGTGCCAGCAGCAAGCGAGGGGGAGCCACAGATACGCAGTATTTT. Its translation: CASSKRGGATDTQYF.

The chain carries TRBV7-2 and TRBJ2-1, with D perhaps TRBD1 (5 bases). With 2 bases removed from V and 6 bases from J, the gap between germline ends came to 17 bases. The CDR3 has 16 residues. CDR1 SGHTA and CDR2 FQGNSA come from the germline V gene. CDR3 DNA sequence: TGTGCCAGCAGCTTAAATGCCCTCGTCCAGGGCAATGAGCAGTTCTTC. It encodes CASSLNALVQGNEQFF.